This record concerns one T cell receptor beta chain sequence. Its antigen remains unidentified. This CDR3 contains 14 residues. Trimming pared 3 bases from V and 0 bases from J, leaving 6 bases between. The germline V gene has CDR1 LGHNA and CDR2 YSLEER. This sample stems from a study of CD8 T cells in Susac syndrome. Study at large: The Susac syndrome patients were therapy-naive, on corticosteroids, or on intravenous immunoglobulin alone at blood draw. Notes on the study in general: In total CD8+ repertoires, around 17 Susac-specific public clones were found, and CD8+ TEMRA repertoires had 4 to 6.

cDNA came from around 0.54 to 1 ug RNA primed by random hexamers. MiXCR, applied by TCRdb to the immunoSEQ multiplex PCR reads, yields one record per CDR3 protein. The sample records 70,000 to 100,000 distinct CDR3 sequences, approximately 96% being singletons. The V and J genes are TRBV4-3 and TRBJ1-5; D not certain. This receptor was identified in a human donor with Susac syndrome. Sequenced material: CD8+ T cells from PBMCs. The CDR3 spells CASSQFTSNQPQHF. The CDR3, as DNA: TGCGCCAGCAGCCAGTTCACTAGCAATCAGCCCCAGCATTTT.